This T cell receptor (beta chain) was obtained from a study of cytomegalovirus exposure and HLA in healthy donors. Germline CDR1 and CDR2: SGHRS and YFSETQ. The germline V and J ends were trimmed by 4 bases and 2 bases, with 12 bases remaining between them. This CDR3 contains 14 residues. PCR was performed using 60 Vbeta and 13 Jbeta primers. Using immunoSEQ multiplex PCR, the repertoire was profiled, and TCRdb retains in-frame clones only, with some absent. The data show some 100,000 clones, with 65% to 90% seen just once and roughly 1.2% held by the top ten. J is TRBJ2-5 and V is TRBV5-1; the D gene is possibly TRBD1 (5 bases). The sequence derives from a woman aged 18-35 years in good health and CMV-seronegative. Sequencing was done on a sample of PBMCs. The CDR3 is CASSRRRVQETQYF. The CDR3 nucleotides read TGCGCCAGCAGCAGGCGCAGGGTACAAGAGACCCAGTACTTC.